The text below deals with one T cell receptor (beta chain). The CDR3 spans 12 residues. The germline V gene encodes CDR1 SNHLY and CDR2 FYNNEI. Trimming shortened V by 6 bases and J by 6 bases, and 9 bases separated the two germline ends. The record originates from a study of blood T cell repertoires in COVID-19. In the study overall: Sites in the United States, Italy and Spain provided acute and convalescent COVID-19 samples. Sample material is recorded as cDNA or gDNA derived from T cells, B-cell-depleted T cells, or PBMCs.

Study processing details: Reference gene primer amplification gave estimated nucleated cell counts. The assay was immunoSEQ multiplex PCR, and TCRdb's table has in-frame clones only and misses some. V and J calls and clone size follow that table, whereas D and trimming were derived from the DNA. The profile covers about 150,000 clones, with about 87% appearing a single time and roughly a tenth taken by the ten largest. The source material was peripheral blood. The receptor was derived from a man in his 60s with active or convalescent COVID-19. The genes are TRBV2 and TRBJ2-4, with a weak D call TRBD2 (6 bases). Here the CDR3 reads CASRGTGNIQYF. The CDR3 bases are TGTGCCAGCAGGGGGACTGGAAACATTCAGTACTTC.